The sequence of this TCR beta chain was determined in a study of blood T cell repertoires in COVID-19. Study information: Samples representing acute and convalescent COVID-19 were sourced from the United States, Italy and Spain.

Under the authors' procedure: Nucleated cell counts were estimated from reference gene primer amplification. Only in-frame clones appear in the TCRdb table, and some are missing; sequencing was by immunoSEQ multiplex PCR. V, J and clone size were drawn from that table, and D and trimming were deduced from the DNA. This sample has around 240,000 clones, with roughly nine tenths found just once. Clinical histories supplied by participants themselves formed the basis of cohort assignment. Per germline, CDR1 SGDLS and CDR2 YYNGEE. The junction had 8 bases not matched to a gene; V was cut back by 4 bases and J by 7 bases. The CDR3 is made up of 16 amino acids.

The specimen sequenced was PBMCs or T cells enriched from blood (not recorded which). The receptor was derived from a human donor in a cohort exposed to, infected with or recovered from COVID-19 (not recorded which). The donor label of this sample is uncertain. This chain joins TRBV9 and TRBJ2-1, with 13 nucleotides matching TRBD2. The CDR3 coding sequence is TGTGCCAGCAGCCCCCGACTAGCGGGGGGCGGTAATGAGCAGTTCTTC. This translates into CASSPRLAGGGNEQFF.